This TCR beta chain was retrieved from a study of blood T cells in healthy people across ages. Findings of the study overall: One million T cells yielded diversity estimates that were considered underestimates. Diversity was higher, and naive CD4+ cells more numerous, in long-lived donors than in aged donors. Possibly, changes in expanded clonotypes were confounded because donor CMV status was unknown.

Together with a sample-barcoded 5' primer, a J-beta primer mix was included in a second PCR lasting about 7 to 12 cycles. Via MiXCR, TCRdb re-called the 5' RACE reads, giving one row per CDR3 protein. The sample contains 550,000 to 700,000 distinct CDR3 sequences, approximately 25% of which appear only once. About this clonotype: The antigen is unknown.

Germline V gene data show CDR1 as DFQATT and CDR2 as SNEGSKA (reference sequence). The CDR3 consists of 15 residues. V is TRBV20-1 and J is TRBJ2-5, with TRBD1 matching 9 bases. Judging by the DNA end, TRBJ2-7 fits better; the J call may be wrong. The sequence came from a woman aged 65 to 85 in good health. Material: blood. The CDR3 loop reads CSARDSDRGTYEQYF. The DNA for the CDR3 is TGCAGTGCTAGAGACTCGGACAGGGGTACCTACGAGCAGTACTTC.